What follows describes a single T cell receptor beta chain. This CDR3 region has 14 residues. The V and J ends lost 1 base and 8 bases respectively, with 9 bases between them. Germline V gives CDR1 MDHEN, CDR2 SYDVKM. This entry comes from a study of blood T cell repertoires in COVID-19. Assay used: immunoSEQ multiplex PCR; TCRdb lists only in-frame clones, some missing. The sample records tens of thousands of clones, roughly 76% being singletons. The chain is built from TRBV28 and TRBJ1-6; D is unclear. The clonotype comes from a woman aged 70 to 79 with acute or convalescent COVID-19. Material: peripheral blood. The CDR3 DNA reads TGTGCCAGCAGTTTATCCCCGAGCCATTCACCCCTCCACTTT. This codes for CASSLSPSHSPLHF.